The TCR beta chain described here comes from a study of CXCR3-negative and CXCR3-positive naive CD8 T cells. Whole-study findings and limits: More hydrophobic TRB CDR3s were found in CXCR3-positive naive cells than in CXCR3-negative naive cells. Naive CXCR3-positive and CXCR3-negative cells shared similar TRBV-TRBJ usage, unlike memory cells. Both naive subsets carried similar amounts of surface CD5, so TCR strength was inferred from TRB CDR3 properties.

Concerning this clonotype: What it binds is unknown.

Cells that were CD45RO-CCR7+CD27+CD95- constituted naive CD8+ T cells. The V gene's germline CDR1 is SGHNT and CDR2 YENEEA. This CDR3 contains 12 residues. UMI-tagged TRB cDNA libraries were built via 5' RACE. One entry per CDR3 protein, without DNA, is what TCRdb gives after re-calling the 5' RACE reads. The table lists some 120,000 distinct CDR3 sequences. The origin of this receptor is a human donor in good health. Some clones in this sample may be carry-over from other donors' samples. The rearrangement links TRBV11-3 to TRBJ2-2; the D gene TCRdb calls, TRBD1, cannot be checked with no DNA. Sequenced sample: naive CXCR3+ CD8+ T cells from blood. Stated subset: CD45RO-CCR7+CD27+CD95- naive CD8+ T cells expressing CXCR3 (TNR3+). The CDR3 spells CASTPGNGELFF.